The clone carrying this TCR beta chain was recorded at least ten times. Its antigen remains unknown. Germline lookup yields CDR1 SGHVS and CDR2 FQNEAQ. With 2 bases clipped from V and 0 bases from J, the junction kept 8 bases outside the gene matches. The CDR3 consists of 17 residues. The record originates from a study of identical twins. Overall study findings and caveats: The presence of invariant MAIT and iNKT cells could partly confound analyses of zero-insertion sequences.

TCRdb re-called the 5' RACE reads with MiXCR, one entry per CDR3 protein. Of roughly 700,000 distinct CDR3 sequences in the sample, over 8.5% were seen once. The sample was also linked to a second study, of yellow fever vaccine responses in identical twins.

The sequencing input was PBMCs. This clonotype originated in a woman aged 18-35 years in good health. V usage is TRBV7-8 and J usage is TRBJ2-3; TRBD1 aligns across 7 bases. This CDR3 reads CASSLFDRDTSTDTQYF. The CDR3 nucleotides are TGTGCCAGCAGCTTATTCGACAGGGACACTAGCACAGATACGCAGTATTTT. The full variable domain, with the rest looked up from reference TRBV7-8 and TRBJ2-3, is GAGVSQSPRYKVAKRGQDVALRCDPISGHVSLFWYQQALGQGPEFLTYFQNEAQLDKSGLPSDRFFAERPEGSVSTLKIQRTQQEDSAVYLCASSLFDRDTSTDTQYFGPGTRLTVL.